The clone carrying this T cell receptor (beta chain) was picked up many times. The sample originates from a study of blood T cells in healthy people across ages. This CDR3 contains 13 residues. The trim removed 4 bases at V and 2 bases at J, leaving 2 bases unmatched. CDR1 and CDR2 (germline): MGHDK, SYGVNS. Each donor had about 10 milliliters of peripheral blood drawn. Primed by a sample-barcoded 5' primer and a J-beta primer mix, a second PCR proceeded for roughly 6 to 12 cycles. Each cDNA was tagged by a template-switch adaptor containing 12 random nucleotides. TCRdb passed the 5' RACE reads through MiXCR, listing each CDR3 protein once. The sample has approximately 780,000 distinct CDR3 sequences, 20% to 30% seen once. These data were also reused for a study on T cells of mothers and their children. That work states: According to the study, all extracted RNA entered cDNA synthesis at around 1.5 ug per 15 ul.

This TCR was recovered from a boy aged 5 to 17 in good health. Specimen: blood. This sequence joins TRBV25-1 and TRBJ2-7; 7 bases match TRBD1. The CDR3 is CASSVTGTYEQYF. The CDR3 DNA reads as TGTGCCAGCAGTGTGACAGGGACCTACGAGCAGTACTTC.